Shown below are 30 T cell receptor beta chains from a single sample sequenced in a study of blood T cell repertoires in COVID-19. TCRdb keeps only in-frame clones here, not all; method: immunoSEQ multiplex PCR. The sample holds about 210,000 clones, 82% seen once. The sequenced sample consisted of peripheral blood. The receptors derive from a woman aged 40-49 years with acute or convalescent COVID-19.

J is TRBJ2-7 and V is TRBV7-9; D is uncertain. V lost 1 base to trimming and J lost 3 bases, with 7 bases between them. The CDR3 length is 13 residues. Germline CDR1 and CDR2: SEHNR and FQNEAQ (reference sequence). The CDR3 nucleotides read TGTGCCAGCAGCTTAGGCAGGATCTACGAGCAGTACTTC. Translating it yields CASSLGRIYEQYF.

Here the CDR3 reads CASSVAAGMTEAFF. In DNA, the CDR3 is TGTGCCAGCAGCGTAGCTGCGGGGATGACTGAAGCTTTCTTT. This rearrangement joins TRBV9 to TRBJ1-1; no clear D. V was trimmed by 0 bases and J by 5 bases, leaving 11 bases between them. Germline values: CDR1 SGDLS, CDR2 YYNGEE. The CDR3 runs 14 residues.

V usage is TRBV7-9 and J usage is TRBJ2-7; 8 nucleotides line up with TRBD2. After removal of 4 bases from V and 5 bases from J, the junction contained 7 bases not matched to a gene. CDR3 length: 14 residues. Germline CDR1 SEHNR, CDR2 FQNEAQ (reference sequence). This CDR3 reads CASSYPGLADEQYF. For the CDR3, the DNA is TGTGCCAGCAGCTACCCCGGACTAGCAGACGAGCAGTACTTC.

CDR3 sequence: CAGGQKNTGELFF. In DNA, the CDR3 is TGTGCCGGGGGACAGAAGAACACCGGGGAGCTGTTTTTT. The J gene is TRBJ2-2, the V gene TRBV6-6; 7 bases map to TRBD1. After removal of 11 bases from V and 1 base from J, the junction contained 4 bases not matched to a gene. The CDR3 has 13 residues. Germline-derived CDR1 and CDR2 are MNHNY and SVGAGI (reference sequence).

The V call is TRBV11-2, the J call TRBJ1-3; 7 bases agree with TRBD1. This CDR3 comprises 15 residues. Germline V gene lookup returns CDR1 SGHAT and CDR2 FQNNGV. The V and J ends lost 4 bases and 1 base, in that order; junction bases with no gene match: 4. The CDR3 DNA is TGTGCCAGCAGCTCGACAGGGCGATCTGGAAACACCATATATTTT. Translating gives CASSSTGRSGNTIYF.

The chain uses TRBV7-9 and TRBJ2-2; possibly TRBD1 for D (6 bases). The V gene's germline CDR1 is SEHNR and CDR2 FQNEAQ (reference sequence). This CDR3 region has 16 residues. The germline V and J ends were trimmed by 7 bases and 5 bases, with 20 bases remaining between them. CDR3 in DNA: TGTGCCAGCACTCAGGGGCAGGGGATTTTTACCGGGGAGCTGTTTTTT. Amino acids: CASTQGQGIFTGELFF.

This chain links TRBV9 with TRBJ2-1, with TRBD1 matching over 7 bases. V lost 3 bases and J lost 7; bases outside the gene matches: 7. The CDR3 contains 14 residues. Germline lookup yields CDR1 SGDLS and CDR2 YYNGEE. This CDR3 reads CASSAYRGGNEQFF. The CDR3 nucleotides are TGTGCCAGCAGCGCCTACAGGGGTGGGAATGAGCAGTTCTTC.

This chain connects TRBV24-1 to TRBJ2-7; tentative D call: TRBD1 (5 bases). Looked up from germline, CDR1 is KGHDR and CDR2 is SFDVKD. V was shortened by 3 bases and J by 0 bases, with 5 bases between the two germline ends. This CDR3 has 13 residues. This CDR3 reads CATSDQGSYEQYF. CDR3 DNA: TGTGCCACCAGTGATCAGGGCTCCTACGAGCAGTACTTC.

The chain combines TRBV10-1 with TRBJ2-4; 7 nucleotides align to TRBD1. CDR1 WNHNN and CDR2 SYGVQD come from the germline V gene (reference sequence). After removal of 0 bases from V and 0 bases from J, the junction contained 5 bases not matched to a gene. The length of the CDR3 is 17 residues. CDR3: CASSESPGQLAKNIQYF. The CDR3 DNA follows: TGCGCCAGCAGTGAGTCCCCGGGACAGCTAGCCAAAAACATTCAGTACTTC.

J is TRBJ2-3 and V is TRBV5-1, with D unclear. There are 15 residues in the CDR3. The germline V gene encodes CDR1 SGHRS and CDR2 YFSETQ. Deletions cut 1 base from V and 0 bases from J, with 9 bases between. CDR3 coding DNA: TGCGCCAGCAGCTTGCAAGCATCTAGCACAGATACGCAGTATTTT. Translation gives CASSLQASSTDTQYF.

The rearrangement joins TRBV7-9 to TRBJ1-5; possible D gene TRBD1, 5 bases. Germline CDR1 and CDR2: SEHNR and FQNEAQ (reference sequence). Trimming pared 2 bases from V and 3 bases from J, leaving 11 bases between. The CDR3 sequence is 15 residues long. CDR3 sequence reads: CASSLTAGVNQPQHF. The CDR3 nucleotides read TGTGCCAGCAGCTTAACGGCGGGGGTCAATCAGCCCCAGCATTTT. The variable domain in full, completed from reference TRBV7-9 and TRBJ1-5, reads DTGVSQNPRHKITKRGQNVTFRCDPISEHNRLYWYRQTLGQGPEFLTYFQNEAQLEKSRLLSDRFSAERPKGSFSTLEIQRTEQGDSAMYLCASSLTAGVNQPQHFGDGTRLSIL.

This clone was picked up a small number of times. The V call is TRBV6-5, the J call TRBJ2-3, with a tentative D call TRBD1 (6 bases). The CDR3 is 15 amino acids. Per the germline V gene, CDR1 is MNHEY and CDR2 is SVGAGI. Between the trimmed V and J ends, which lost 6 bases and 2 bases, there was a span of 15 bases. CDR3 protein: CASSDLQGTTDTQYF. The CDR3, as DNA: TGTGCCAGCAGCGACCTGCAGGGGACCACAGATACGCAGTATTTT.

The rearrangement links TRBV7-2 to TRBJ1-1; TRBD1 might be the D (6 bases). CDR1 and CDR2 (germline): SGHTA, FQGNSA. Trimming shortened V by 1 base and J by 0 bases, and 6 bases separated the two germline ends. The CDR3 is made up of 14 amino acids. CDR3 sequence: CASSLGTVNTEAFF. The CDR3 DNA reads TGTGCCAGCAGCTTAGGGACAGTGAACACTGAAGCTTTCTTT. Together with reference TRBV7-2 and TRBJ1-1, the CDR3 gives the full variable domain: GAGVSQSPSNKVTEKGKDVELRCDPISGHTALYWYRQSLGQGLEFLIYFQGNSAPDKSGLPSDRFSAERTGGSVSTLTIQRTQQEDSAVYLCASSLGTVNTEAFFGQGTRLTVV.

This clone has just one count. The chain employs TRBV2 and TRBJ2-7; 7 positions match TRBD2. Germline CDR1 reads SNHLY; CDR2 reads FYNNEI. The CDR3 consists of 15 residues. Unmatched junction bases numbered 5, after V lost 3 bases and J lost 0 bases. In nucleotides, the CDR3 is TGTGCCAGCAGTGATTTGGGCGGGAGCTCCTACGAGCAGTACTTC. Translating gives CASSDLGGSSYEQYF.

This clone appeared a few times. This sequence joins TRBV5-1 and TRBJ2-2, with a possible D match to TRBD2 (5 bases). The germline CDR1 and CDR2 sequences are SGHRS and YFSETQ. The germline V and J ends were trimmed by 6 bases and 2 bases, with 14 bases remaining between them. CDR3 length: 15 residues. The CDR3 nucleotides read TGCGCCAGCACATTAACGGCGGGTAACACCGGGGAGCTGTTTTTT. Residues: CASTLTAGNTGELFF.

This rearrangement joins TRBV19 to TRBJ1-2; 8 positions match TRBD1. Germline V gene data show CDR1 as LNHDA and CDR2 as SQIVND (reference sequence). The CDR3 extends over 17 amino acids. V lost 5 bases, J lost 6 bases, and 17 bases stayed unmatched. The CDR3 DNA reads as TGTGCCAGTAGTGAGGGGGGGACAGGCGAAGATTGGAATGGCTACACCTTC. It is translated as CASSEGGTGEDWNGYTF.

The rearrangement uses TRBV4-1 and TRBJ2-7, with TRBD2 matching over 14 bases. Losses at the gene ends were 4 bases for V and 4 bases for J; bases not matched to a gene: 6. This CDR3 is built from 16 residues. Germline V gene lookup returns CDR1 MGHRA and CDR2 YSYEKL. CDR3: CASSLGTSGSKYEQYF. In nucleotides, the CDR3 is TGCGCCAGCAGCCTCGGGACTAGCGGGAGTAAGTACGAGCAGTACTTC.

In DNA form, the CDR3 reads TGTGCCACCAGCAGGAGGCAGGGAGGAATCTATGGCTACACCTTC. This sequence encodes CATSRRQGGIYGYTF. The chain carries TRBV15 and TRBJ1-2; D possibly corresponds to TRBD1 (5 bases). CDR1 and CDR2 (germline): LNHNV, YYDKDF (reference sequence). CDR3 length equals 15 residues. The V and J ends lost 3 bases and 4 bases respectively, with 15 bases between them.

This clone appeared a single time. The V gene is TRBV2, the J gene TRBJ1-1, with 9 positions matching TRBD1. With V trimmed by 6 bases and J by 1 base, 3 bases remained unmatched. The length of the CDR3 is 14 residues. Looked up from germline, CDR1 is SNHLY and CDR2 is FYNNEI. CDR3 sequence: CASRKQGANTEAFF. CDR3 DNA: TGTGCCAGCAGAAAACAGGGGGCGAACACTGAAGCTTTCTTT.

The chain has TRBV5-1 and TRBJ1-4; a weak D match, TRBD1 (5 bases). The CDR3 has 14 amino acids. V gave up 3 bases and J gave up 11 bases, with 17 bases separating them. Looked up from germline, CDR1 is SGHRS and CDR2 is YFSETQ. The CDR3 loop reads CASSSTAMTGKLFF. The CDR3 bases are TGCGCCAGCAGCTCGACAGCAATGACCGGTAAACTGTTTTTT. Using reference TRBV5-1 and TRBJ1-4 for the parts outside the CDR3, the full variable domain is KAGVTQTPRYLIKTRGQQVTLSCSPISGHRSVSWYQQTPGQGLQFLFEYFSETQRNKGNFPGRFSGRQFSNSRSEMNVSTLELGDSALYLCASSSTAMTGKLFFGSGTQLSVL.

The chain is built from TRBV7-2 and TRBJ2-1; D may be TRBD2 (6 bases). This CDR3 is built from 12 residues. V gave up 5 bases and J gave up 6 bases, with 8 bases separating them. Germline lookup yields CDR1 SGHTA and CDR2 FQGNSA. The CDR3, as DNA: TGTGCCAGCAGCCGACTAGGCAATGAGCAGTTCTTC. Its translation: CASSRLGNEQFF.

The genes are TRBV11-3 and TRBJ1-2; no firm D call. Per germline, CDR1 SGHNT and CDR2 YENEEA. This CDR3 has 14 residues. V was pared by 4 bases and J by 4 bases, with 13 bases between. The CDR3 loop reads CASSSLGGTYGYTF. The CDR3, as DNA: TGTGCCAGCAGCTCCCTTGGAGGAACCTATGGCTACACCTTC.

The V and J genes are TRBV23-1 and TRBJ2-5; tentative D call: TRBD2 (6 bases). TRBV23-1 belongs to the ORF category, with a function that is uncertain. CDR3 length: 19 residues. The germline V and J ends were trimmed by 6 bases and 3 bases, with 29 bases remaining between them. Here the CDR3 reads CASSPKRHSTGVHEETQYF. CDR3 nucleotide sequence: TGCGCCAGCAGCCCGAAGAGACATAGTACGGGGGTACATGAAGAGACCCAGTACTTC.

This clone appeared a few times. The chain uses TRBV7-2 and TRBJ1-3; TRBD1 is a possible D gene (5 bases). Germline V CDR1 and CDR2: SGHTA, FQGNSA. CDR3 length: 14 amino acids. The V end was cut by 3 bases, the J end by 3 bases, with 9 bases between. The CDR3 region is CASSFPGHGNTIYF. The CDR3 bases are TGTGCCAGCAGCTTTCCAGGGCATGGAAACACCATATATTTT.

Concerning this clone: Relative to the germline gene, one junction end is altered; a read error may explain this. This rearrangement joins TRBV27 to TRBJ1-1; 9 bases match TRBD1. The CDR3 runs to 16 residues. The V gene's germline CDR1 is MNHEY and CDR2 SMNVEV (reference sequence). The DNA for the CDR3 is TGTGCCAGCAGTTTAGATCACAGGGGGCTGAAGACTGAAGCTTTCTTT. Translation: CASSLDHRGLKTEAFF.

J is TRBJ2-7 and V is TRBV7-8, with TRBD1 matching 7 bases. With 3 bases clipped from V and 3 bases from J, the junction kept 5 bases outside the gene matches. Looked up from germline, CDR1 is SGHVS and CDR2 is FQNEAQ. CDR3 length: 14 residues. The CDR3 sequence: CASSFPTGYYEQYF. The CDR3 DNA reads TGTGCCAGCAGCTTCCCGACAGGGTACTACGAGCAGTACTTC.

The V call is TRBV6-5, the J call TRBJ1-2; a possible D gene is TRBD1 (5 bases). Germline V gene data show CDR1 as MNHEY and CDR2 as SVGAGI. The CDR3 sequence is 13 residues long. The germline V and J ends were trimmed by 4 bases and 3 bases, with 9 bases remaining between them. CDR3 bases: TGTGCCAGCAGTTTGACAGACTACTATGGCTACACCTTC. This encodes CASSLTDYYGYTF.

The chain employs TRBV5-4 and TRBJ2-5, with 7 bases fitting TRBD2. This CDR3 spans 14 amino acids. V dropped 2 bases and J dropped 5; count of bases not matched to a gene: 6. CDR1 and CDR2 from the germline V gene are SGHNT and YYREEE (reference sequence). The CDR3 DNA reads as TGTGCCAGCAGCTTTGGGGGGGTCGCGGAGACCCAGTACTTC. Translation gives CASSFGGVAETQYF.

The chain has TRBV6-5 and TRBJ2-2, with TRBD2 identical over 12 bases. Germline V lookup: CDR1 MNHEY, CDR2 SVGAGI. V was pared by 0 bases and J by 4 bases, with 0 bases of the junction left unmatched. CDR3 size: 16 residues. CDR3 sequence reads: CASSYSTSGSTGELFF. The DNA of the CDR3 is TGTGCCAGCAGTTACTCGACTAGCGGGAGCACCGGGGAGCTGTTTTTT.

The chain links TRBV6-6 to TRBJ2-1; 9 nucleotides agree with TRBD1. The V gene end was trimmed by 6 bases and the J gene end by 3 bases; junction bases not matched to a gene: 21. CDR1 MNHNY and CDR2 SVGAGI come from the germline V gene (reference sequence). The CDR3 sequence is 20 residues long. Here the CDR3 DNA reads TGTGCCAGCAGCGCAACCCGGGGACAGGGCAATTGGCGCCTCTACAATGAGCAGTTCTTC. Translated: CASSATRGQGNWRLYNEQFF.